Here is one T cell receptor beta chain with its context. This entry comes from a study of blood T cell repertoires in COVID-19. Overall study context: Whether acute or convalescent, the COVID-19 samples came from the United States, Italy and Spain. From T cells, B-cell-depleted T cells, or PBMCs came the material, which was cDNA or gDNA.

Methods used by the authors: It was from reference gene primer amplification that nucleated cell counts were estimated. Measured with immunoSEQ multiplex PCR; TCRdb has only the in-frame clones, and not every one. The DNA was the basis for D and trimming; V, J and clone size are from that table. The sample has roughly 200,000 clones, around 80% seen once; the top ten hold 2.5% to 3%. Per the germline V gene, CDR1 is SGHRS and CDR2 is YFSETQ. The CDR3 is 15 amino acids. V was pared by 4 bases and J by 4 bases, with 10 bases of the junction left unmatched. Sequencing was carried out using peripheral blood. This sequence was found in a woman aged 80 or older with active or convalescent COVID-19. The chain recombines TRBV5-1 with TRBJ1-2; 7 nucleotides align to TRBD1. CDR3 amino acids: CASSGGTAFPYGYTF. The CDR3 DNA follows: TGCGCCAGCAGCGGAGGGACAGCCTTCCCCTATGGCTACACCTTC.